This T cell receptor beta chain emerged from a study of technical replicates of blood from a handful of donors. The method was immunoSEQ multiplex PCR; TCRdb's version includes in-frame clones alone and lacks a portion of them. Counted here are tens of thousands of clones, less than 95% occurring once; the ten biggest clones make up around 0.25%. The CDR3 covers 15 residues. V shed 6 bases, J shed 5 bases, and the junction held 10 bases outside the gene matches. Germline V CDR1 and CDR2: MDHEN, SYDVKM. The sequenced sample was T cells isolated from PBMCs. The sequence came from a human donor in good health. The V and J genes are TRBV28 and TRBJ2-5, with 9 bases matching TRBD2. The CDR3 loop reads CASSLGREGLETQYF. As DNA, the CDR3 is TGTGCCAGCAGCCTAGGGCGGGAGGGCCTGGAGACCCAGTACTTC.